Following are 4 T cell receptor beta chains from one sample sequenced in a study of T cell responses to AZD1222 COVID-19 vaccine. The repertoire was sequenced with immunoSEQ multiplex PCR; TCRdb's copy has only in-frame clones and lacks some. The data hold 130,000 or so clones, with 90% observed a single time. The material sequenced was peripheral blood, taken on day 0 of AZD1222 vaccination. These receptors all stem from an adult in good health.

Only one count was recorded for this clone. The CDR3 nucleotides read TGTGCCACCAGTGAACCCGGGAGAATCGCAGATACGCAGTATTTT. It yields the protein CATSEPGRIADTQYF. The rearrangement uses TRBV24-1 and TRBJ2-3; perhaps TRBD2 as D (6 bases). The CDR3 contains 15 residues. V shed 4 bases and J shed 4 bases, with 14 bases lying between them. Germline CDR1 KGHDR, CDR2 SFDVKD.

This chain links TRBV6-4 with TRBJ1-5; D possibly corresponds to TRBD1 (5 bases). Germline V gene lookup returns CDR1 MRHNA and CDR2 SNTAGT. CDR3 length: 14 residues. Trimming cost V 7 bases and J 3 bases, with 13 bases left between them. The CDR3 spells CASNRRGNNQPQHF. The CDR3 nucleotides read TGTGCCAGCAATCGGCGGGGGAACAATCAGCCCCAGCATTTT.

This chain connects TRBV18 to TRBJ1-2; D may be TRBD1 (5 bases). Germline CDR1 and CDR2: KGHSH and LQKENI. There are 14 residues in the CDR3. With 0 bases removed from V and 8 bases from J, the gap between germline ends came to 13 bases. The CDR3 protein is CASSPPQGSRGYTF. The CDR3 bases are TGTGCCAGCTCACCACCGCAGGGTAGTAGGGGCTACACCTTC.

The chain is built from TRBV7-9 and TRBJ2-3; D is unclear. Germline V CDR1 and CDR2: SEHNR, FQNEAQ (reference sequence). This CDR3 contains 15 residues. The ends were cut back, 6 bases at V and 0 bases at J, with 13 bases in the middle. CDR3 sequence: CASRRFTLSTDTQYF. Here the CDR3 DNA reads TGTGCCAGCAGACGGTTTACGCTAAGCACAGATACGCAGTATTTT.